What follows is one T cell receptor beta chain and its context. The antigen is undetermined. V lost 0 bases and J 0 bases, leaving 12 bases between the germline ends. This CDR3 is built from 16 residues. Germline V gene data show CDR1 as MNHEY and CDR2 as SMNVEV (reference sequence). The PCR used 60 Vbeta and 13 Jbeta primers. Only in-frame clones appear in the TCRdb table, and some are missing; sequencing was by immunoSEQ multiplex PCR. The table has 200,000 to 250,000 clones, around 80% seen once. The data originate from a study of cytomegalovirus exposure and HLA in healthy donors. Study-wide results and limits: Accurate prediction of most subjects' HLA-A and HLA-B alleles from TCR beta sequences was reported.

This rearrangement joins TRBV27 to TRBJ2-7; D possibly corresponds to TRBD1 (5 bases). Material for sequencing was PBMCs. The TCR comes from a man under 40 in good health and CMV-seronegative. Here the CDR3 DNA reads TGTGCCAGCAGTTTATCTAGGACATGGAACTCCTACGAGCAGTACTTC. Encoded protein: CASSLSRTWNSYEQYF.